This TCR beta chain was captured by sequencing in a study of T cells in localized non-small cell lung cancer. The CDR3 loop spans 16 amino acids. V lost 2 bases, J lost 2 bases, and 13 bases lay in between. CDR1 and CDR2 (germline): MDHEN, SYDVKM. This clone turned up a few times. The data were produced by immunoSEQ multiplex PCR, yet TCRdb's version contains in-frame clones alone and is incomplete. The data contain roughly 70,000 clones, 85% to 90% of them singletons. This sample comprised peripheral blood, obtained before any cancer treatment. The clonotype comes from a male donor older than 55 with stage III squamous cell lung carcinoma. This chain connects TRBV28 to TRBJ1-5, with D tentatively TRBD1 (6 bases). The CDR3 reads CASSLAGAWRNQPQHF. CDR3 DNA sequence: TGTGCCAGCAGTTTAGCGGGGGCCTGGCGCAATCAGCCCCAGCATTTT.